What follows are 6 T cell receptor beta chains derived from one specimen sequenced in a study of radiation and T cells in renal cell carcinoma (dated by TCRdb to about 2020). Library creation used the immunoSEQ multiplex PCR assay. TCRdb obtained this table from immuneACCESS and retained in-frame rearrangements with V and J assigned. These tables miss some clones; where compared with another copy, unresolved V genes account for less than half of the shortfall, and the remainder is unexplained. The sample table records roughly 58,000 clones; over 65% of these occur just once. The top ten clones comprise approximately 6.8% of the sample. The label giving this sample's time point can be read as: blood 4 weeks post-SBRT, at nephrectomy. The treatment or condition label, as the study defines it: 15 Gy SBRT to primary tumor, nephrectomy 4 weeks later. The sample was blood, taken from a patient whose treatment included radiotherapy and nephrectomy. The receptors here all came from a man aged 55 to 69 with renal cell carcinoma.

The CDR3 here is CASSFPLDTFTDTQYF. For the CDR3, the DNA is TGTGCCAGCAGCTTTCCCCTTGACACGTTCACAGATACGCAGTATTTT. The chain is built from TRBV11-3 and TRBJ2-3; D is ambiguous. V was cut by 3 bases and J by 2 bases, with 15 bases left in between. The CDR3 sequence is 16 residues long. CDR1 and CDR2 from the germline V gene are SGHNT and YENEEA.

The gene calls are TRBV5-6 and TRBJ2-4, with D unclear. The CDR3 runs to 12 residues. The germline V gene has CDR1 SGHDT and CDR2 YYEEEE. Trimming stripped 0 bases from V and 3 bases from J, with 1 base between. This chain's CDR3 is CASSLVKNIQYF. DNA for the CDR3: TGTGCCAGCAGCTTGGTCAAAAACATTCAGTACTTC.

The chain links TRBV19 to TRBJ2-5, with a weak D call TRBD2 (7 bases). This CDR3 is 17 amino acids long. The V end was cut by 4 bases, the J end by 5 bases, with 23 bases between. CDR1 and CDR2 from the germline V gene are LNHDA and SQIVND (reference sequence). This chain's CDR3 is CASSTRGAPPTEETQYF. The CDR3, as DNA: TGTGCCAGTAGTACCCGGGGGGCCCCCCCCACGGAGGAGACCCAGTACTTC.

This chain links TRBV15 with TRBJ1-2; D is unresolved. This CDR3 region has 14 residues. Per the germline V gene, CDR1 is LNHNV and CDR2 is YYDKDF (reference sequence). The V gene lost 0 bases and the J gene lost 8 bases, with 13 bases spanning the gap. The CDR3 is CATSRDTTSWGYTF. CDR3 DNA sequence: TGTGCCACCAGCAGAGATACGACGTCGTGGGGCTACACCTTC.

This clone was counted a few times. The V and J genes are TRBV19 and TRBJ2-2; D gene ambiguous. Germline V CDR1 and CDR2: LNHDA, SQIVND (reference sequence). This CDR3 comprises 14 residues. Trimming left V 3 bases short and J 2 bases short, with 7 bases between. CDR3: CASSIQGNTGELFF. The CDR3 DNA sequence: TGTGCCAGTAGTATTCAAGGAAACACCGGGGAGCTGTTTTTT. Looking up the rest from reference TRBV19 and TRBJ2-2 gives the full variable domain: DGGITQSPKYLFRKEGQNVTLSCEQNLNHDAMYWYRQDPGQGLRLIYYSQIVNDFQKGDIAEGYSVSREKKESFPLTVTSAQKNPTAFYLCASSIQGNTGELFFGEGSRLTVL.

The rearrangement uses TRBV29-1 and TRBJ2-3; the match to TRBD2 covers 7 bases. The CDR3 is 15 residues long. CDR1 is SQVTM and CDR2 is ANQGSEA in the germline V gene. V gave up 2 bases and J gave up 2 bases; unmatched junction bases: 7. This chain's CDR3 is CSVESAAGLTDTQYF. Written as DNA, the CDR3 is TGCAGCGTTGAATCCGCAGCGGGGCTCACAGATACGCAGTATTTT.